These T cell receptor beta chains were read from a single sample in a study of T-cell memory formation after mild COVID-19. Via MiXCR, TCRdb re-called the 5' RACE reads, giving one row per CDR3 protein. The table has around 250,000 distinct CDR3 sequences, 8% to 10% seen once. What was sequenced was PBMCs or a T cell subset sorted from them (not recorded which). Receptor source: a man aged 18 to 29 who had mild COVID-19 (a few samples of this study predate the infection). Cell type and time point are not known. Both conserved end residues are part of each CDR3. D genes are given only for firm matches. A row's size may be missing; if present it is once, few, many or a size class.

>.|few|TRBJ1-1|TRBV14
CASSIANTEAFF
TGTGCCAGCAGCATAGCGAACACTGAAGCTTTCTTT
>.|many|TRBJ1-6|TRBV5-1
CASSLKVDSPLHF
TGCGCCAGCAGCTTGAAGGTCGATTCACCCCTCCACTTT
>.|few|TRBJ2-5|TRBV5-1
CASSSGLRETQYF
TGCGCCAGCAGCTCGGGTCTTCGGGAGACCCAGTACTTC
>TRBD1|.|TRBJ1-2|TRBV18
CASSGQTGDGNYGYTF
TGTGCCAGCTCGGGTCAGACAGGGGATGGTAACTATGGCTACACCTTC
>.|many|TRBJ1-1|TRBV5-1
CASSLAENTEAFF
TGCGCCAGCAGCTTGGCCGAGAACACTGAAGCTTTCTTT
>.|few|TRBJ2-2|TRBV5-5
CASSLGAWSGPGSGELFF
TGTGCCAGCAGCTTGGGGGCTTGGTCGGGTCCTGGATCCGGGGAGCTGTTTTTT
>.|.|TRBJ1-4|TRBV4-1
CASSLTSGNEKLFF
TGCGCCAGCAGCCTCACTTCGGGGAATGAAAAACTGTTTTTT
>.|few|TRBJ1-2|TRBV7-3
CASSLQGNHGYTF
TGTGCCAGCAGCTTACAGGGAAACCATGGCTACACCTTC
>TRBD2|few|TRBJ2-1|TRBV7-3
CASSSTSGSSYNEQFF
TGTGCCAGCAGCTCGACTAGCGGATCATCCTACAATGAGCAGTTCTTC
>.|.|TRBJ2-1|TRBV12-3/TRBV12-4
CASSLSLEGVQFF
TGTGCCAGCAGTTTAAGCCTCGAGGGAGTGCAGTTCTTC
>.|.|TRBJ2-4|TRBV28
CASRNPGAKNIQYF
TGTGCCAGCAGAAACCCGGGTGCCAAAAACATTCAGTACTTC
>.|few|TRBJ2-5|TRBV20-1
CSARQLLGWETQYF
TGCAGTGCCCGCCAGCTCCTCGGATGGGAGACCCAGTACTTC
>.|.|TRBJ1-4|TRBV5-1
CASSLQGAGRTNEKLFF
TGCGCCAGCAGCTTACAGGGAGCCGGCAGAACTAATGAAAAACTGTTTTTT
>TRBD2|many|TRBJ2-5|TRBV12-3/TRBV12-4
CASSLELAGNQYF
TGTGCCAGCAGTTTAGAACTAGCGGGGAACCAGTACTTC
>.|many|TRBJ2-2|TRBV29-1
CSAVVGAYTGELFF
TGCAGCGCAGTAGTGGGGGCCTACACCGGGGAGCTGTTTTTT
>TRBD1|many|TRBJ2-3|TRBV5-5
CASSLETGPDTQYF
TGTGCCAGCAGCTTGGAGACAGGGCCAGATACGCAGTATTTT
>.|.|TRBJ1-4|TRBV12-3/TRBV12-4
CASSLSSTNEKLFF
TGTGCCAGCAGTTTAAGCTCGACTAATGAAAAACTGTTTTTT
>.|.|TRBJ2-5|TRBV4-3
CASSQDLFQGGIHETQYF
TGCGCCAGCAGCCAAGACCTCTTTCAGGGGGGCATCCACGAGACCCAGTACTTC
>.|few|TRBJ1-5|TRBV18
CASSLQRDIQPQHF
TGTGCCAGCTCACTCCAAAGGGACATCCAGCCCCAGCATTTT
>.|.|TRBJ1-1|TRBV9
CASSEHGQMNTEAFF
TGTGCCAGCAGCGAGCACGGACAGATGAACACTGAAGCTTTCTTT
>TRBD1|.|TRBJ2-7|TRBV15
CATSRVGGGEQYF
TGTGCCACCAGCAGAGTAGGGGGCGGCGAGCAGTACTTC
>.|few|TRBJ1-2|TRBV4-2
CASSHAPGAGYGYTF
TGTGCCAGCAGCCACGCTCCCGGGGCGGGATATGGCTACACCTTC
>.|few|TRBJ1-6|TRBV4-2
CASSPGAPNSPLHF
TGTGCCAGCAGCCCGGGAGCGCCAAATTCACCCCTCCACTTT
>.|.|TRBJ1-1|TRBV6-5
CASSYLSREKNRAEAFF
TGTGCCAGCAGTTACCTAAGTCGCGAGAAAAACCGGGCTGAAGCTTTCTTT
>.|many|TRBJ1-4|TRBV24-1
CATSEGSRGDGEKLFF
TGTGCCACCAGTGAGGGAAGCAGGGGTGACGGAGAAAAACTGTTTTTT
>TRBD2|few|TRBJ2-1|TRBV28
CASSSGTWGSYNEQFF
TGTGCCAGCAGTAGCGGGACCTGGGGATCCTACAATGAGCAGTTCTTC
>.|many|TRBJ1-1|TRBV4-3
CASRVTGNTEAFF
TGCGCCAGCAGGGTCACAGGGAACACTGAAGCTTTCTTT
>.|.|TRBJ2-1|TRBV12-3/TRBV12-4
CASSLVAGGGLKHNEQFF
TGTGCCAGCAGTTTAGTGGCTGGCGGAGGCCTTAAACACAATGAGCAGTTCTTC
>TRBD1|few|TRBJ2-5|TRBV20-1
CSAQTGGRETQYF
TGCAGTGCCCAGACAGGGGGCCGAGAGACCCAGTACTTC
>.|few|TRBJ2-7|TRBV7-8
CASSLRGDYEQYF
TGTGCCAGCAGCTTAAGGGGTGACTACGAGCAGTACTTC
>TRBD1|.|TRBJ2-5|TRBV5-1
CASSSGQTQETQYF
TGCGCCAGCAGCTCGGGACAGACCCAAGAGACCCAGTACTTC
>TRBD1|.|TRBJ2-7|TRBV4-1
CASSQDESRTGNSYEQYF
TGCGCCAGCAGCCAAGATGAGAGTAGGACAGGCAACTCCTACGAGCAGTACTTC
>TRBD2|few|TRBJ2-5|TRBV27
CASSLGKTSGGATETQYF
TGTGCCAGCAGTTTGGGGAAGACTAGCGGGGGGGCGACTGAGACCCAGTACTTC
>.|.|TRBJ2-5|TRBV11-2
CASSSGPEGTTQYF
TGTGCCAGCAGCTCAGGGCCCGAGGGAACGACCCAGTACTTC
>.|few|TRBJ1-1|TRBV7-8
CASSLYQHAEAFF
TGTGCCAGCAGCCTTTACCAGCACGCTGAAGCTTTCTTT
>.|.|TRBJ1-5|TRBV20-1
CSASSSDYPNQPQHF
TGCAGTGCTAGTAGTTCCGACTATCCGAATCAGCCCCAGCATTTT
>.|many|TRBJ2-2|TRBV11-2
CASSRTSSNTGELFF
TGTGCCAGCAGCAGAACTAGCTCTAACACCGGGGAGCTGTTTTTT
>.|.|TRBJ1-2|TRBV12-3/TRBV12-4
CASSPGAWYGYTF
TGTGCCAGCAGTCCCGGTGCATGGTATGGCTACACCTTC
>.|few|TRBJ1-2|TRBV29-1
CSVRGDEGGYTF
TGCAGCGTGAGGGGTGACGAAGGTGGCTACACCTTC
>TRBD1|many|TRBJ2-5|TRBV7-2
CASSLVGQGATGETQYF
TGTGCCAGCAGCTTAGTGGGTCAGGGGGCCACGGGGGAGACCCAGTACTTC
>.|few|TRBJ2-7|TRBV5-1
CASSPTSFSRTYF
TGCGCCAGCAGCCCCACTTCCTTTAGTCGAACCTACTTC
>.|many|TRBJ2-2|TRBV2
CASCRDWDTGELFF
TGTGCCAGCTGCAGGGACTGGGACACCGGGGAGCTGTTTTTT
>.|.|TRBJ2-2|TRBV7-2
CASSRSALEGGELFF
TGTGCCAGCAGTCGGTCGGCCCTGGAGGGCGGGGAGCTGTTTTTT
>.|.|TRBJ2-3|TRBV5-6
CASTLSTDTQYF
TGTGCCAGCACATTGAGCACAGATACGCAGTATTTT
>TRBD1|.|TRBJ2-1|TRBV5-1
CASGFRGPPQFF
TGCGCCAGCGGCTTCAGGGGGCCGCCGCAGTTCTTC
>.|many|TRBJ1-1|TRBV6-5
CASSHPMNTEAFF
TGTGCCAGCAGCCACCCCATGAACACTGAAGCTTTCTTT
>.|.|TRBJ1-2|TRBV30
CAWSVTLENINGYTF
TGTGCCTGGAGTGTAACCCTGGAAAATATAAATGGCTACACCTTC
>.|.|TRBJ2-5|TRBV7-8
CASSLDVGVTETQYF
TGTGCCAGCAGCTTAGACGTGGGGGTCACAGAGACCCAGTACTTC
>.|many|TRBJ2-7|TRBV7-3
CASSLRRGSAYEQYF
TGTGCCAGCAGCTTACGGAGGGGCAGTGCCTACGAGCAGTACTTC
>.|.|TRBJ2-3|TRBV5-5
CASTRQPGRTDTQYF
TGTGCCAGCACCCGGCAGCCCGGCAGGACAGATACGCAGTATTTT
>TRBD1|.|TRBJ2-6|TRBV6-6
CASSLDRGVGANVLTF
TGTGCCAGCAGTCTAGACAGGGGCGTCGGGGCCAACGTCCTGACTTTC
>.|.|TRBJ1-5|TRBV6-2/TRBV6-3
CASSYSASSNQHQHF
TGTGCCAGCAGTTACTCGGCGAGTAGCAATCAGCACCAGCATTTT
>.|few|TRBJ2-2|TRBV29-1
CSVTMNTGELFF
TGCAGCGTTACGATGAACACCGGGGAGCTGTTTTTT
>TRBD1|.|TRBJ2-6|TRBV27
CASSFGTGGAGANVLTF
TGTGCCAGCAGTTTTGGGACAGGGGGCGCTGGGGCCAACGTCCTGACTTTC
>.|many|TRBJ2-7|TRBV7-9
CASSFTGGGHEQYF
TGTGCCAGCAGTTTTACAGGAGGGGGCCACGAGCAGTACTTC
>.|few|TRBJ2-5|TRBV18
CASSPGIKETQYF
TGTGCCAGCTCACCAGGCATCAAAGAGACCCAGTACTTC
>.|few|TRBJ1-4|TRBV9
CASSVLDNPPGKLFF
TGTGCCAGCAGCGTACTGGACAACCCTCCCGGAAAACTGTTTTTT
>.|few|TRBJ1-1|TRBV12-3/TRBV12-4
CASSDNRGNTEAFF
TGTGCCAGCAGCGACAATCGCGGTAACACTGAAGCTTTCTTT